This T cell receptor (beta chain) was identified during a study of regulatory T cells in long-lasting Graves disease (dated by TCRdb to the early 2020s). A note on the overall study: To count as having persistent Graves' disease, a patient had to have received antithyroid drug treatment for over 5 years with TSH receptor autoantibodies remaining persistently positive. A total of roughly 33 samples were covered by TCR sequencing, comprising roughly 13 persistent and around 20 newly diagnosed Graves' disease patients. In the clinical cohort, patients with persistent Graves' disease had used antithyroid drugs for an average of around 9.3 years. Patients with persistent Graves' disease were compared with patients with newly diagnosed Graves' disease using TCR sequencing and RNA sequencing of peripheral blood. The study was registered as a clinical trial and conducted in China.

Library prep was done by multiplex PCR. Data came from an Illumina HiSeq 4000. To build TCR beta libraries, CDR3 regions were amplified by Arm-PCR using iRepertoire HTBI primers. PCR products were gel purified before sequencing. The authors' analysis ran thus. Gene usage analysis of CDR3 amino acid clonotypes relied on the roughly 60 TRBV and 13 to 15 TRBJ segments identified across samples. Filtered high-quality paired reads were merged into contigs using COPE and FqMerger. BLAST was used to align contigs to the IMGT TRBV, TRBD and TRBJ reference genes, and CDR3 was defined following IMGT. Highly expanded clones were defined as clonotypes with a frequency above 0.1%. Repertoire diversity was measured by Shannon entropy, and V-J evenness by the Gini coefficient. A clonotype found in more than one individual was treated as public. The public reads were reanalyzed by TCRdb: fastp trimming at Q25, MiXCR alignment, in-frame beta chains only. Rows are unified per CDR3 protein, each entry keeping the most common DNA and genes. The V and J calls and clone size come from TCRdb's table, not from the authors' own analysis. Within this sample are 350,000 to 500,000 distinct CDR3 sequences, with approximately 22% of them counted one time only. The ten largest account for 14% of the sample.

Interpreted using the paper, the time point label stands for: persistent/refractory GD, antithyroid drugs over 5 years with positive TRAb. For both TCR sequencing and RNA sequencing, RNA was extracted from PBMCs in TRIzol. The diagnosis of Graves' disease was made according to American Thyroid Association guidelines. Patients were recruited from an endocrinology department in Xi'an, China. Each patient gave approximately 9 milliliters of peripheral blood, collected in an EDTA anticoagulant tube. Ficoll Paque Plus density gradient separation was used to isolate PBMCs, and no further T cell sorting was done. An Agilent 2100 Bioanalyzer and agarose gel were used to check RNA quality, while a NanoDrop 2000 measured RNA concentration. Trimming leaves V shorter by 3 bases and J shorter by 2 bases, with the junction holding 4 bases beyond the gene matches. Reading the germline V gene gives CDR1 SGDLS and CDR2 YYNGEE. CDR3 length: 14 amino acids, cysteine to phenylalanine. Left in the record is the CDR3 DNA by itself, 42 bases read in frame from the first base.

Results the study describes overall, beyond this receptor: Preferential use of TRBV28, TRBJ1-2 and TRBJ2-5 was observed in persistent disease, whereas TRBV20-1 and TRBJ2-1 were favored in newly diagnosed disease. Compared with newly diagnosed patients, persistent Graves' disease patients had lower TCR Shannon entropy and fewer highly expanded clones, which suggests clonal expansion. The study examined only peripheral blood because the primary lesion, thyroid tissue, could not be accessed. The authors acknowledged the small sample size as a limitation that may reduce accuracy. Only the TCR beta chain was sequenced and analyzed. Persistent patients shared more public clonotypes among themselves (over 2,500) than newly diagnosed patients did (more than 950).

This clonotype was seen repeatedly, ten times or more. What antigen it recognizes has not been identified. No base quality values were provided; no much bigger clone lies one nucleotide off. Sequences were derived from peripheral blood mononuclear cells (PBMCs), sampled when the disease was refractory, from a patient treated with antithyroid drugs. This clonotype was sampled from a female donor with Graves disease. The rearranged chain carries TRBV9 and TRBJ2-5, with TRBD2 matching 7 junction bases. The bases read TGTGCCAGCAGCGAGTCGGGACTACAAGAGACCCAGTACTTC. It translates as CASSESGLQETQYF.